A single sample gave rise to the 5 T cell receptor beta chains below, sequenced in a study of siplizumab effects on memory and regulatory T cells. Here immunoSEQ multiplex PCR was the method, and the copy in TCRdb shows in-frame clones only, minus some. Here the sample spans some 100,000 clones, around 93% being singletons. Source material: non-Treg CD4+ T cells sorted from blood. Source of these receptors: a human donor in good health.

Only a few counts were recorded for this clone. This chain connects TRBV28 to TRBJ1-1; TRBD1 matches 12 bases. The CDR3 sequence is 17 residues long. The V gene end was trimmed by 5 bases and the J gene end by 5 bases; junction bases not matched to a gene: 12. Germline V lookup: CDR1 MDHEN, CDR2 SYDVKM. The CDR3 DNA reads TGTGCCAGCAGTCCCCTCGGGACAGGGGGCCCGGGGACTGAAGCTTTCTTT. It translates to CASSPLGTGGPGTEAFF. Drawing the rest from reference TRBV28 and TRBJ1-1, the complete variable domain is DVKVTQSSRYLVKRTGEKVFLECVQDMDHENMFWYRQDPGLGLRLIYFSYDVKMKEKGDIPEGYSVSREKKERFSLILESASTNQTSMYLCASSPLGTGGPGTEAFFGQGTRLTVV.

With respect to this clone: Other DNA sequences within the sample encode an identical CDR3. The chain combines TRBV7-3 with TRBJ1-1, with 7 bases lining up with TRBD1. The CDR3 spans 14 residues. V trimming: 5 bases; J trimming: 2 bases; junction bases outside the gene matches: 5. Germline values: CDR1 SGHTA, CDR2 FQGTGA. The CDR3 spells CASSLQGGNTEAFF. As DNA, the CDR3 is TGTGCCAGCAGCCTCCAGGGGGGAAACACTGAAGCTTTCTTT.

The chain is built from TRBV5-1 and TRBJ2-1; 12 nucleotides match TRBD1. CDR1 and CDR2 (germline): SGHRS, YFSETQ. Trimming removed 5 bases from V and 5 bases from J; junction bases left unmatched: 5. The CDR3 has 15 amino acids. For the CDR3, the DNA is TGCGCCAGCAGAGGGGGACAGGGGGCCCACAATGAGCAGTTCTTC. Amino acid sequence: CASRGGQGAHNEQFF.

The V call is TRBV19, the J call TRBJ1-1, with D possibly TRBD1 on 5 matching bases. Germline V gives CDR1 LNHDA, CDR2 SQIVND (reference sequence). The V end was cut by 5 bases, the J end by 11 bases, with 15 bases between. There are 12 residues in the CDR3. The chain's CDR3 is CASSVPGFRAFF. The CDR3 DNA reads as TGTGCCAGTAGTGTACCAGGGTTCAGGGCTTTCTTT.

V gene TRBV7-3 combines with J gene TRBJ2-1; D call uncertain. Germline V gives CDR1 SGHTA, CDR2 FQGTGA. The CDR3 totals 14 residues. Trimming took 2 bases from V and 6 from J, leaving 11 bases between them. The DNA for the CDR3 is TGTGCCAGCAGCTTAGCGTGGGGTGGCAATGAGCAGTTCTTC. Translation gives CASSLAWGGNEQFF.